This T cell receptor (beta chain) was identified in a study of cytomegalovirus exposure and HLA in healthy donors. The PCR used 60 Vbeta and 13 Jbeta primers. Data came from immunoSEQ multiplex PCR; TCRdb stores just in-frame clones and leaves some out. The repertoire consists of 100,000 or so clones, with roughly 80% occurring once and the leading ten covering 4.6%. This CDR3 region has 13 residues. Germline V CDR1 and CDR2: SNHLY, FYNNEI. The sample comprised PBMCs. This chain connects TRBV2 to TRBJ2-5; 8 nucleotides line up with TRBD1. The J call may be faulty, since TRBJ2-7 better matches the DNA end. The receptor comes from a woman in her 40s in good health and CMV-seropositive. This CDR3 is CASKTDRDYEQYF. The DNA of the CDR3 is TGTGCCAGCAAAACGGACAGGGACTACGAGCAGTACTTC.